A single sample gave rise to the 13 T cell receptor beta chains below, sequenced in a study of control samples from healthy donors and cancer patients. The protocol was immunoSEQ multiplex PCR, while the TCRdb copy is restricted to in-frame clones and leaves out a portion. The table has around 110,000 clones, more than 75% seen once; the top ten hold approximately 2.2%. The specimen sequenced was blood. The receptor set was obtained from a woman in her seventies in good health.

DNA of the CDR3: TGTGCCAGCAGCTTTGGACAGGGGGCCGATGGCTACACCTTC. This gives the protein CASSFGQGADGYTF. The rearrangement links TRBV6-5 to TRBJ1-2; the match to TRBD1 covers 11 bases. Per the germline V gene, CDR1 is MNHEY and CDR2 is SVGAGI. There are 14 residues in the CDR3. The V segment lost 6 bases and the J segment 6 bases; nucleotides outside the gene matches: 6.

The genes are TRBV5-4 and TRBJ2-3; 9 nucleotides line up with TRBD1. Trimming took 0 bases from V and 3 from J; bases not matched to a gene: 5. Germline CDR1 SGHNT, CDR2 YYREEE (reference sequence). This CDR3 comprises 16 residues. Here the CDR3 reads CASSLDPGQGTDTQYF. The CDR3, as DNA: TGTGCCAGCAGCTTGGATCCGGGACAGGGTACAGATACGCAGTATTTT.

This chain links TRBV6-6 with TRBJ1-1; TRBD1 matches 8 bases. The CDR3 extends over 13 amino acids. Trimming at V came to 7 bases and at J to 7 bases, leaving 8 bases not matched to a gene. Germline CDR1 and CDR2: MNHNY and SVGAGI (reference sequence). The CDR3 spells CASNGQGTFEAFF. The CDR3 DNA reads TGTGCCAGCAACGGACAGGGAACTTTTGAAGCTTTCTTT.

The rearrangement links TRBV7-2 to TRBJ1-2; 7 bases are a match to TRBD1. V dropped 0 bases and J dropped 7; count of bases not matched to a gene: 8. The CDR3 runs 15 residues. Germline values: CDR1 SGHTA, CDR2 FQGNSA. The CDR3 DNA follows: TGTGCCAGCAGCTTAGCTTCCAGGGGGGAGTCTGGCTACACCTTC. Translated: CASSLASRGESGYTF.

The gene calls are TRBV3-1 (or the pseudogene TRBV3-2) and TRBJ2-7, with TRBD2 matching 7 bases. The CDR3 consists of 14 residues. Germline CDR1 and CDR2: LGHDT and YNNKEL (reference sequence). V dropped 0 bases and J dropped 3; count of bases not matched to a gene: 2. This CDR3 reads CASSQDQRGYEQYF. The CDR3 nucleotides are TGTGCCAGCAGCCAAGACCAGCGGGGCTACGAGCAGTACTTC.

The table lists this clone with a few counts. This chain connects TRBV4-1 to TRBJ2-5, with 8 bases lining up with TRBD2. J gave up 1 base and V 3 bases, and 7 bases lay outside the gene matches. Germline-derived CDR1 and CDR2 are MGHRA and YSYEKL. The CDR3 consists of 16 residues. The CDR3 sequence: CASSQGVAGGQETQYF. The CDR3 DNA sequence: TGCGCCAGCAGCCAGGGGGTGGCGGGGGGCCAAGAGACCCAGTACTTC.

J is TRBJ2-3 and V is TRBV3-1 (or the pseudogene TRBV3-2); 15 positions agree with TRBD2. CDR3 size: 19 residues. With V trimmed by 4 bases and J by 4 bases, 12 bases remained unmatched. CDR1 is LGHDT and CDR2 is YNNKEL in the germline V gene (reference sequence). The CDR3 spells CASSRGLAGGRRRADTQYF. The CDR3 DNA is TGTGCCAGCAGCCGCGGACTAGCGGGGGGGCGCAGAAGGGCAGATACGCAGTATTTT.

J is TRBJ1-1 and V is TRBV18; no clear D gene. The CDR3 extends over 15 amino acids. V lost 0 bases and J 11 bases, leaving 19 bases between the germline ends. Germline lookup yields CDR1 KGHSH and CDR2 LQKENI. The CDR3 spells CASSPPDLTPFVAFF. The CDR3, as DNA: TGTGCCAGCTCACCACCGGATCTGACCCCGTTTGTGGCTTTCTTT.

The DNA of the CDR3 is TGTGCCAGCAGCCCAGGGGGTTTAGGAGAGACCCAGTACTTC. Translating it yields CASSPGGLGETQYF. The gene calls are TRBV7-9 and TRBJ2-5, with 7 bases matching TRBD1. V shed 5 bases and J 4 bases; nucleotides not matched to a gene: 7. The germline V gene has CDR1 SEHNR and CDR2 FQNEAQ (reference sequence). The CDR3 consists of 14 residues.

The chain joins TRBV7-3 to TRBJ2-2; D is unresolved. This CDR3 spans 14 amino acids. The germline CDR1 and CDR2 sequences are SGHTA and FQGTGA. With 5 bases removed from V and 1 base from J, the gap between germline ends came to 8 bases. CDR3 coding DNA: TGTGCCAGCAGCCCCCCCGGGAACACCGGGGAGCTGTTTTTT. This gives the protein CASSPPGNTGELFF.

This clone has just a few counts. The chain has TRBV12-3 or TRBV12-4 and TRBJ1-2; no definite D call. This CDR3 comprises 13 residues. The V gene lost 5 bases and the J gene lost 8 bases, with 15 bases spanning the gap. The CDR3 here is CASSPGSLGGYTF. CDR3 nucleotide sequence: TGTGCCAGCAGTCCAGGATCCCTGGGGGGCTACACCTTC.

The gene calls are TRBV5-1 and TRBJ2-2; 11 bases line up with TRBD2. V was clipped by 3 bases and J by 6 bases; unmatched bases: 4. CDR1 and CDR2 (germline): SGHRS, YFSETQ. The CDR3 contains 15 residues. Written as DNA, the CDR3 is TGCGCCAGCAGCTGGGGGACTAGCGGATCCGGGGAGCTGTTTTTT. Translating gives CASSWGTSGSGELFF.

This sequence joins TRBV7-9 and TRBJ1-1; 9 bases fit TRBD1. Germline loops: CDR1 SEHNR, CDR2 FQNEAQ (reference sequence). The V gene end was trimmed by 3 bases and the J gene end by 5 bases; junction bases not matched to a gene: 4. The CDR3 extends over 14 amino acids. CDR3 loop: CASSFDRGMTEAFF. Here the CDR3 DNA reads TGTGCCAGCAGCTTCGACAGGGGGATGACTGAAGCTTTCTTT.